Listed below are T cell receptor beta chains from one sample, sequenced in a study of blood T cell repertoires in COVID-19. The repertoire was sequenced with immunoSEQ multiplex PCR; TCRdb's copy has only in-frame clones and lacks some. The sample has 270,000 or so clones, 82% seen once. The sample consisted of peripheral blood. Every receptor here comes from a woman under 30 with acute or convalescent COVID-19. CDR3s include the opening cysteine and the closing phenylalanine or tryptophan. Each record gives: clone size, D gene, J gene, V gene, CDR3 protein, CDR3 DNA. A D gene is named only where the DNA matches it firmly. Only some rows state a clone size, as once, few, many or a class for expanded clones.

size: once; D: .; J: TRBJ2-7; V: TRBV19; CDR3: CASSIGLQPGYEQYF; DNA: TGTGCCAGTAGTATAGGGCTTCAACCGGGCTACGAGCAGTACTTC
size: .; D: .; J: TRBJ1-1; V: TRBV12-5; CDR3: CASGQSNTEAFF; DNA: TGTGCTAGTGGGCAGTCAAACACTGAAGCTTTCTTT
size: .; D: TRBD2; J: TRBJ2-7; V: TRBV15; CDR3: CATSRDAAGLVEQYF; DNA: TGTGCCACCAGCAGAGATGCAGCGGGATTGGTCGAGCAGTACTTC
size: .; D: .; J: TRBJ1-2; V: TRBV9; CDR3: CASSGQTVNYGYTF; DNA: TGTGCCAGCAGCGGCCAGACAGTAAACTATGGCTACACCTTC
size: .; D: .; J: TRBJ2-7; V: TRBV30; CDR3: CAYQPSGTYEQYF; DNA: TGTGCCTACCAACCCTCGGGTACCTACGAGCAGTACTTC
size: .; D: .; J: TRBJ2-3; V: TRBV11-2; CDR3: CASRPWRDTDTQYF; DNA: TGTGCCAGCAGGCCCTGGAGGGACACAGATACGCAGTATTTT
size: .; D: TRBD1; J: TRBJ2-7; V: TRBV13; CDR3: CASSLRTGTGEQYF; DNA: TGTGCCAGCAGCCTCCGGACAGGAACGGGTGAGCAGTACTTC
size: .; D: TRBD2; J: TRBJ2-1; V: TRBV7-2; CDR3: CASSFIAGSYNEQFF; DNA: TGTGCCAGCAGCTTCATAGCGGGATCCTACAATGAGCAGTTCTTC
size: .; D: .; J: TRBJ1-4; V: TRBV6-6; CDR3: CASSRQLKTGWGEKLFF; DNA: TGTGCCAGCAGCCGACAACTAAAGACAGGATGGGGCGAAAAACTGTTTTTT
size: .; D: TRBD1; J: TRBJ2-5; V: TRBV27; CDR3: CASSLGDRGRGETQYF; DNA: TGTGCCAGCAGTCTGGGGGACAGGGGGCGCGGAGAGACCCAGTACTTC